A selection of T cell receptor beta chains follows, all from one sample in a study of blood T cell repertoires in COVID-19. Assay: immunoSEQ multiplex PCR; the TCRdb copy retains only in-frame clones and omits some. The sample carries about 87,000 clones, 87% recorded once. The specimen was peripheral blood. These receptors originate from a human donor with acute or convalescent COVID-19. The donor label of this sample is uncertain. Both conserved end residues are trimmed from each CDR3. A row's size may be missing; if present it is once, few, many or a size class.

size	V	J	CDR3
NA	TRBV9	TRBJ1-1	ASSQGQGYIAF
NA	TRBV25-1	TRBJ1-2	ASSLQGANGYT
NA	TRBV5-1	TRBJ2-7	ASSLEQGGLLGEQY
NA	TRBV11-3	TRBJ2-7	ASSLGGPFPYEQY
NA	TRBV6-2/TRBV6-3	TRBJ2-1	ASSYQGTGAQF
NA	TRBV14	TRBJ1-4	ASSQETITNEKLF
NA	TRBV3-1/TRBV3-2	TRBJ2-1	ASSRGSNEQF
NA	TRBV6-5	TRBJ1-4	ASSWDRGSEKLF
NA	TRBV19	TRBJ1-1	ASSMAVMNTEAF
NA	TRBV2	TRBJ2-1	ASSTYPDWSSYNEQF
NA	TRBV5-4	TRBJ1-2	ASILDRGPSYGYT
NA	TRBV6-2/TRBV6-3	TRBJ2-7	ASSDPGTGGKAYEQY
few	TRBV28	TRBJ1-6	ASSPGGQSFSPLH
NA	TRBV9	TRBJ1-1	ASSSGQKAF
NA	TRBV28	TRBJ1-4	ASSLQGGLNEKLF
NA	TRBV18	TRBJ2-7	ASSPDGLLEQY
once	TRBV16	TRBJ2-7	ASSQTQGSHEQY
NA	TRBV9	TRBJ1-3	ASSARQGGSGNTIY
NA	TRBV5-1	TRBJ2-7	ASRNRGQSYEQY
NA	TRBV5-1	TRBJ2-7	ASSDPRQGTYEQY
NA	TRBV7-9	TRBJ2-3	ASSLGQGLDTQY
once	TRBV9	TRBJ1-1	ASSVSDRVNTEAF
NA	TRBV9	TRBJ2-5	ASSFRGADTQETQY
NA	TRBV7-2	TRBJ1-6	ASRFGDRGNSPLH
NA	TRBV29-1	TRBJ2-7	SVVLRVSYEQY
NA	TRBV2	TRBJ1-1	ASSGGQGTNTEAF
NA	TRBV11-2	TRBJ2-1	ASSSGLYNEQF